The T cell receptor (beta chain) under discussion was sequenced for a study of cytomegalovirus exposure and HLA in healthy donors (dated by TCRdb to 2017 to 2019). At the level of the whole study: In an earlier analysis of 587 of the donors, less than 350 Gb of sequence data and 90 million to 120 million unique TCR beta sequences from 150 million to 200 million T cells were reported. Rather than drawing on any new phenotypic data, the later analysis identified candidate immune exposures from TCR beta sequences and the way those sequences occurred across donors. The T cell repertoires of under 700 subjects were profiled by immunosequencing and related to cytomegalovirus serostatus. To predict cytomegalovirus infection status, the study combined high-throughput TCR immunosequencing, statistical association of individual TCRs with disease status, and machine learning. Donor age, sex, ethnicity and CMV serostatus were compiled alongside the repertoire data. Both class I and class II loci were covered by HLA typing, at four-digit resolution. Among 350 to 400 genotyped donors of the cohort, an average of roughly 240,000 unique TCR beta nucleotide sequences were sequenced per donor, roughly 20% of them non-productive. In addition to the first cohort of approximately 650 subjects, a separate validation cohort of 130 or so different subjects was used. Genome-wide SNP genotypes for about three fifths of the roughly 700 donors were used in a later genetic analysis, which treated that subset as a discovery cohort. Among the roughly 400 genotyped donors, around 81% belonged to the genetic ancestry cluster associated with self-reported Caucasian donors. Roughly 5 DR-DQ haplotypes were treated as single units for association and clustering because of strong linkage in the cohort. To study patterns of TCR occurrence, a later analysis re-analyzed previously published TCR beta repertoires from 550 to 800 donors and added high-resolution HLA genotyping. To decide whether each TCR beta V gene segment behaved as functional or pseudogenic, an earlier analysis of nearly 600 of the donors relied on high-throughput TCR beta sequencing. An early release that covered several hundred HLA-typed donors contained around 300 gigabases of sequencing data and roughly 84 million unique TCR sequences. The number of typed donors differed by locus: roughly 629-630 for A, B, C, DRB1 and DQB1; some 540 for DQA1; 606 for DPA1; and 400 to 480 for DPB1. The aim of the study was to test whether cataloging public T cell receptors could identify signatures of past pathogen exposure. Every discovery cohort repertoire had been produced on one sequencing platform.

This clone was detected a few times. This clone's antigen is unknown. Nothing much larger sits one base from this clone, and base qualities are not available. From a lookup of the germline V gene, CDR1 and CDR2 are SGHRS and YFSETQ. The junction carries 12 bases between V and J, which are trimmed by 6 bases and 3 bases respectively. There are 14 amino acids in the CDR3, from cysteine to phenylalanine inclusive. The only DNA kept is the CDR3, 42 bases in frame from the first base. The cohort was made up of approximately 670 healthy bone marrow donors. At the time of sampling, all cohort members were nominally healthy, though unrecorded immune exposures were likely present. The donor tested CMV seronegative, placing the donor among the 350 or so seronegative members of the cohort. A peripheral blood sample was collected from each donor, and TCR beta sequencing was performed on peripheral blood mononuclear cells. Genomic DNA extraction from the blood cell samples was performed with the Qiagen DNeasy Blood Extraction Kit.

Libraries were built with the immunoSEQ multiplex PCR assay. For the multiplex PCR, a mixture combining 60 forward primers for TCR Vbeta segments and 13 reverse primers for TCR Jbeta segments was used. A multiplex PCR assay on genomic DNA amplified the CDR3 region of rearranged TCR beta genes. Amplified TCR beta libraries were sequenced as 87-base-pair reads on the Illumina HiSeq System. The paper's processing steps were these. A later analysis tallied 70 million to 100 million unique TCR beta chains across the 666 repertoires, and around 10 million of those chains were shared by two or more donors. A nearest-neighbor algorithm error-corrected the raw reads and collapsed the reads into unique sequences, merging closely related sequences to remove PCR and sequencing errors. CDR3 sequences were aligned to IMGT reference sequences to assign V, D and J gene segments. For a sequence to be retained, a match of at least six nucleotides was required to both a V gene segment and a J gene segment. Rearrangements were called productive when the CDR3 lacked stop codons and stayed in frame with V and J; all others were non-productive. Following IMGT convention, CDR3 was defined as the stretch from the second conserved V-encoded cysteine to the conserved J-encoded phenylalanine. The earlier analysis of some 540 of the donors excluded any sequence lacking an unambiguous match to a single V gene segment. An earlier analysis of 500 to 700 of the donors classified V segments as functional when productive rearrangements were above 56.7% and as segregating when the standard deviation between donors was above 5%. To diagnose cytomegalovirus status from the catalog of TCR beta chain sequences, a statistical classification framework was built. A later analysis assigned V and J genes by comparing TCR nucleotide sequences with IMGT/GENE-DB human TR gene sequences. The TCRdist pipeline was used in a later analysis to assign CDR3 sequences and most-parsimonious VDJ recombination scenarios. In a later analysis, every TCR beta chain was defined by the combination of its CDR3 amino acid sequence and its V-gene family, and reads without a unique V-gene family were dropped. To address suspected cross-contamination and a sequencing artifact, a later analysis removed several hundred highly shared, low-generation-probability nucleotide sequences. In a later analysis, a clonal expansion index for each public chain was calculated from normalized within-repertoire ranks of inferred template counts. In a later analysis, generation probabilities were computed using a VDJ recombination model fitted to out-of-frame rearrangements, and the results were checked against IGoR. In a later analysis, TCR-TCR, TCR-HLA and TCR-CMV co-occurrence was scored with hypergeometric tests, and a repertoire-size bias correction was applied to TCR pairs. To estimate false discovery rates, a later analysis permuted the HLA or CMV assignments 20 times. In a later analysis, co-occurring TCRs were grouped using DBSCAN, and TCRdist sequence similarity was added for clustering within HLA-allele-positive subsets. Repertoires with fewer than 30,000 or more than 120,000 public chains, plus five repertoires with anomalous nucleotide sharing, were excluded from co-occurrence clustering. TCRdb re-hosts the immuneACCESS table, in-frame sequences only. Its copies lack some clones; in the studies checked, an unresolved V gene accounts for under half of them, and the cause for the rest is not known. The V and J calls and clone size were taken over from that table, and D and trimming were inferred from the DNA. The sample table holds 150,000 to 200,000 clones, of which roughly 79% were seen once. The biggest ten clones account for under 2% of the sample.

Overall results and qualifications from the work: Because counts were too low, roughly 16 rarely observed V segments, including chromosome 9 orphons, were excluded from the earlier analysis of about 500 of the donors. A cluster of highly shared sequence variants was judged likely to be a technical artifact of the sequencing pipeline. In vitro tests confirmed that a few of the cytomegalovirus-associated TCR beta chains recognize cytomegalovirus antigens. According to a later genetic analysis, donors in an Asian-associated ancestry cluster had fewer N-insertions in productive TCRs than the approximately 610-donor mean. Because some donors lacked HLA typing at each locus, the association tests relied only on the typed subset. Sequencing depth was assumed to be roughly uniform across donors in the presence/absence analyses, though that assumption may not hold. The only immune exposure information available for the cohort was CMV serostatus. When HLA alleles, especially DR and DQ, strongly co-occurred, TCR associations were difficult to assign to individual alleles. Most CMV-associated TCR beta chains appeared to be HLA-restricted in a later analysis, and the HLA associations seemed to be driven largely by CMV exposure. The cohort was sequenced for TCR beta chains only, and without alpha or paired-chain data the features that could be detected were limited. Some IMGT-functional V segments, including TRBV6-2 and TRBV6-3, could not be distinguished by the 87-base-pair reads and were therefore excluded. In an earlier analysis of around 600 of the donors, most TCR beta V segments appeared in productive rearrangements about 87% or about 30% of the time, broadly matching IMGT annotations. Cytomegalovirus status was reported to be diagnosed by the classifier with high specificity and sensitivity in both the original and validation cohorts. Correlated functional status among segregating V segments might be attributable to linkage disequilibrium, but an unknown experimental factor could not be ruled out. In a later analysis, TCR association rates were found to vary across HLA loci, with the most associated TCRs seen for DRB1 alleles and the fewest for HLA-C alleles. According to a later analysis, parvovirus B19, influenza, CMV and Epstein-Barr virus appeared linked to several top co-occurrence clusters. V-gene and J-gene trimming of TCR beta chains was associated with a missense DCLRE1C variant in a later genetic analysis, and the association was replicated in an independent cohort. In a later analysis, some 17,000 TCR beta sequences were associated with specific HLA alleles at a false discovery rate of 0.05. The authors suggested that the approach could potentially be extended to other disease states and immunological phenotypes. A further reported finding was that TCR beta sequences accurately predicted the HLA-A and HLA-B alleles for most subjects in the first cohort. In a later analysis, HLA-associated TCR beta chains were found to be more clonally expanded and to have lower generation probabilities than equally common non-associated chains. While some public TCRs were present in many individuals, most TCR sequences turned up only very rarely across donors. A total of roughly 160 TCR beta chains were listed by the study as associated with cytomegalovirus.

Sequenced material: PBMCs. This chain joins TRBV5-1 to TRBJ1-4, with no D gene named confidently. The sequence derives from a man younger than 40 in good health and CMV-seronegative. The nucleotide sequence is TGCGCCAGCAAAACCGGGTTGGCTAATGAAAAACTGTTTTTT. The translation is CASKTGLANEKLFF. Reference TRBV5-1 and TRBJ1-4 genes cover what lies past the CDR3, so the full variable domain is KAGVTQTPRYLIKTRGQQVTLSCSPISGHRSVSWYQQTPGQGLQFLFEYFSETQRNKGNFPGRFSGRQFSNSRSEMNVSTLELGDSALYLCASKTGLANEKLFFGSGTQLSVL.